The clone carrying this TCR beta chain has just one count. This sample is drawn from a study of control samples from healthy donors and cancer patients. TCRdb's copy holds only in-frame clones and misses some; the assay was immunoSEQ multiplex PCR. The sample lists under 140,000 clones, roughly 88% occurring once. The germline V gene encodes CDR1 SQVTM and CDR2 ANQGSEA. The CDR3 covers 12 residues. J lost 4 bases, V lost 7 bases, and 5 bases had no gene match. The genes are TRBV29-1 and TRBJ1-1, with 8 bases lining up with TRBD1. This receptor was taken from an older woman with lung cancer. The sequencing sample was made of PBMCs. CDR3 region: CSAHRGITEAFF. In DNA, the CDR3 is TGCAGCGCCCACAGGGGGATCACTGAAGCTTTCTTT.